This is a list of T cell receptor beta chains from one sample in a study of CD8 T cells in ankylosing spondylitis. TCRdb re-called the 5' RACE reads with MiXCR, one entry per CDR3 protein. This table has under 250,000 distinct CDR3 sequences, under 35% appearing once. Sequenced input: blood, either unsorted or a sorted T cell fraction (not recorded which). The receptors derive from a male donor with ankylosing spondylitis or in good health (not recorded which). Each CDR3 is given with its conserved first and last residue. Fields, in order: clone size, V gene, D gene, J gene, CDR3 protein, CDR3 DNA. A D gene is named only where the DNA matches it firmly. Clone sizes are given selectively: once, few, many, or a class where the clone is expanded.

-	TRBV29-1	TRBD1	TRBJ2-3	CSVAFRGTGTQYF	TGCAGCGTTGCTTTCCGGGGGACAGGTACGCAGTATTTT
few	TRBV12-3/TRBV12-4	TRBD2	TRBJ2-5	CASSTGAGYAGWTQYF	TGTGCCAGCAGCACGGGAGCGGGGTACGCCGGATGGACCCAGTACTTC
-	TRBV7-8	TRBD1	TRBJ2-7	CASSQSRTGRPYEQYF	TGTGCCAGCAGCCAATCCAGGACAGGGCGGCCCTACGAGCAGTACTTC
-	TRBV2	-	TRBJ2-5	CASSPQGGGTQYF	TGTGCCAGCTCCCCGCAGGGCGGAGGGACCCAGTACTTC
many	TRBV20-1	TRBD1	TRBJ2-3	CSARESLWTGPTSPDTQYF	TGCAGTGCTAGAGAGTCCCTGTGGACAGGACCTACCTCCCCAGATACGCAGTATTTT
few	TRBV10-2	TRBD2	TRBJ2-7	CASSESGGGVYEQYF	TGCGCCAGCAGTGAGTCGGGTGGGGGGGTCTACGAGCAGTACTTC
few	TRBV29-1	-	TRBJ2-5	CSVSMGSGQTQYF	TGCAGCGTATCCATGGGCTCCGGCCAGACCCAGTACTTC
few	TRBV20-1	-	TRBJ2-1	CSADPFQAQSSYNEQFF	TGCAGTGCTGACCCCTTTCAGGCTCAGAGCTCCTACAATGAGCAGTTCTTC
few	TRBV15	-	TRBJ2-1	CATSRDMDGNEQFF	TGTGCCACCAGCAGAGATATGGACGGCAATGAGCAGTTCTTC
-	TRBV12-3/TRBV12-4	-	TRBJ1-6	CASSANGNSPLHF	TGTGCCAGCAGTGCCAACGGAAATTCACCCCTCCACTTT
-	TRBV29-1	-	TRBJ2-1	CSADIPGHQSSYNEQFF	TGCAGCGCTGACATACCGGGACACCAAAGCTCCTACAATGAGCAGTTCTTC
few	TRBV6-8	TRBD2	TRBJ2-1	CASSPTPGLAGGYDEQFF	TGTGCCAGCAGTCCCACCCCGGGACTAGCGGGGGGCTATGATGAGCAGTTCTTC
-	TRBV20-1	-	TRBJ1-6	CSARARGDTSSPLHF	TGCAGTGCTAGGGCACGGGGGGATACTAGTTCACCCCTCCACTTT
-	TRBV11-2	TRBD2	TRBJ2-1	CASSLFSASGGGNEQFF	TGTGCCAGCAGCTTATTTTCGGCTAGCGGGGGGGGTAATGAGCAGTTCTTC
few	TRBV20-1	-	TRBJ1-2	CSARDIRGYGYTF	TGCAGTGCTAGAGATATAAGGGGCTATGGCTACACCTTC
-	TRBV27	-	TRBJ2-3	CASSSTRITDTQYF	TGTGCCAGCAGTTCGACTAGAATCACAGATACGCAGTATTTT
few	TRBV12-3/TRBV12-4	-	TRBJ1-5	CASSPTGRAQPQHF	TGTGCCAGCAGTCCCACCGGCCGGGCCCAGCCCCAGCATTTT
-	TRBV20-1	-	TRBJ2-7	CSARQPSEQYF	TGCAGTGCTAGGCAGCCCAGCGAGCAGTACTTC
few	TRBV20-1	-	TRBJ2-7	CSARKGGGNSYEQYF	TGCAGTGCTAGGAAGGGCGGGGGCAACTCTTACGAGCAGTACTTC
-	TRBV4-2	TRBD2	TRBJ2-3	CASSLRTGTTTDTQYF	TGTGCCAGCAGCCTCCGAACCGGGACTACCACAGATACGCAGTATTTT
few	TRBV12-3/TRBV12-4	TRBD1	TRBJ1-3	CASSLSTGTSGNTIYF	TGTGCCAGCAGCCTCTCGACAGGGACCTCTGGAAACACCATATATTTT
few	TRBV15	-	TRBJ2-3	CATSSQSSAADTQYF	TGTGCCACCAGCAGCCAATCTAGCGCAGCAGATACGCAGTATTTT
-	TRBV27	-	TRBJ1-6	CASSSPQSPLHF	TGTGCCAGCAGTTCCCCACAGTCACCCCTCCACTTT
-	TRBV7-8	-	TRBJ2-5	CASSSGTGTAQETQYF	TGTGCCAGCAGCTCGGGAACCGGGACGGCCCAAGAGACCCAGTACTTC
-	TRBV7-9	TRBD1	TRBJ2-7	CASSFGGGQGSYEQYF	TGTGCCAGCAGCTTTGGCGGGGGACAGGGCTCCTACGAGCAGTACTTC
few	TRBV10-3	-	TRBJ2-7	CAISEAPATYEQYF	TGTGCCATCAGTGAGGCCCCAGCGACCTACGAGCAGTACTTC
-	TRBV5-6	TRBD1	TRBJ2-3	CASRAGTGGITDTQYF	TGTGCCAGCAGAGCCGGGACAGGGGGTATAACAGATACGCAGTATTTT
few	TRBV29-1	TRBD1	TRBJ2-1	CSALGDRAYNEQFF	TGCAGCGCCCTCGGGGACAGGGCCTACAATGAGCAGTTCTTC
few	TRBV25-1	-	TRBJ2-7	CASSEYGYTYEQYF	TGTGCCAGCAGTGAATACGGCTATACCTACGAGCAGTACTTC
-	TRBV6-2/TRBV6-3	-	TRBJ2-1	CASSMRGGASNEQFF	TGTGCCAGCAGCATGAGGGGGGGGGCCTCAAATGAGCAGTTCTTC
few	TRBV20-1	-	TRBJ1-1	CSASNRAEIAEAFF	TGCAGTGCGTCGAACAGGGCCGAGATCGCTGAAGCTTTCTTT
few	TRBV28	TRBD1	TRBJ2-7	CASSLRQGAREQYF	TGTGCCAGCAGTTTACGACAGGGGGCGAGGGAGCAGTACTTC
few	TRBV28	-	TRBJ1-5	CAISEGGDQPQHF	TGTGCCATTTCTGAGGGGGGTGATCAGCCCCAGCATTTT
-	TRBV4-2	-	TRBJ1-1	CASSQDLGGVAEAFF	TGTGCCAGCAGCCAAGATCTGGGGGGGGTGGCTGAAGCTTTCTTT
-	TRBV5-6	-	TRBJ1-5	CASSSHRPYSNQPQHF	TGTGCCAGCAGCTCCCACAGGCCGTATAGCAATCAGCCCCAGCATTTT
few	TRBV20-1	TRBD1	TRBJ2-5	CSARDSDHGTQYF	TGCAGTGCCCGGGACAGCGATCATGGGACCCAGTACTTC
-	TRBV5-1	-	TRBJ2-3	CASSTRNTDTQYF	TGCGCCAGCAGCACTCGGAATACAGATACGCAGTATTTT
once	TRBV5-1	-	TRBJ1-2	CASSPPGQVGYGYTF	TGCGCCAGCAGCCCCCCGGGCCAAGTAGGCTATGGCTACACCTTC
-	TRBV20-1	-	TRBJ2-4	CSATGARAKNIQYF	TGCAGTGCTACAGGAGCACGGGCCAAAAACATTCAGTACTTC
many	TRBV7-9	-	TRBJ1-1	CATSRETRNTEAFF	TGTGCCACCAGTAGAGAGACACGGAACACTGAAGCTTTCTTT
-	TRBV25-1	TRBD2	TRBJ2-2	CASRRSGGRSGGELFF	TGTGCCAGCAGGAGGTCGGGGGGGCGCTCGGGCGGGGAGCTGTTTTTT
-	TRBV4-1	-	TRBJ1-5	CASSQSDSSNQPQHF	TGCGCCAGCAGCCAATCAGACAGTAGCAATCAGCCCCAGCATTTT
-	TRBV20-1	-	TRBJ2-7	CSALPPGGLGEQYF	TGCAGTGCTCTCCCTCCCGGGGGCCTGGGCGAGCAGTACTTC
-	TRBV10-3	-	TRBJ1-1	CAISESEATNTEAFF	TGTGCCATCAGTGAGTCTGAGGCTACGAACACTGAAGCTTTCTTT
-	TRBV11-1	-	TRBJ1-1	CASSLSRVGTEAFF	TGTGCCAGCAGCTTGAGCCGGGTCGGCACTGAAGCTTTCTTT
-	TRBV5-6	TRBD2	TRBJ2-5	CASSYGSSGGYQETQYF	TGTGCCAGCAGCTACGGAAGTAGCGGGGGATATCAAGAGACCCAGTACTTC
-	TRBV4-2	-	TRBJ1-2	CASSQGPPTDGYGYTF	TGTGCCAGCAGCCAAGGTCCCCCCACGGATGGGTATGGCTACACCTTC
-	TRBV12-3/TRBV12-4	-	TRBJ1-4	CASSWSQSRGEKLFF	TGTGCCAGCAGTTGGTCCCAGTCACGAGGTGAAAAACTGTTTTTT
-	TRBV10-3	-	TRBJ2-6	CASAEESGANVLTF	TGTGCCTCAGCAGAGGAGTCTGGGGCCAACGTCCTGACTTTC
few	TRBV7-6	TRBD1	TRBJ2-2	CASSPRTGNLNTGELFF	TGTGCCAGCAGCCCCCGGACAGGGAACTTGAACACCGGGGAGCTGTTTTTT
-	TRBV7-6	-	TRBJ2-1	CASSLAAFLGTHGYNEQFF	TGTGCCAGCAGCTTAGCGGCCTTTTTGGGGACCCATGGCTACAATGAGCAGTTCTTC
-	TRBV4-1	-	TRBJ1-5	CASSARANSNQPQHF	TGCGCCAGCAGCGCCAGGGCTAATAGCAATCAGCCCCAGCATTTT
-	TRBV2	-	TRBJ1-6	CASRRQQNSPLHF	TGTGCCAGCAGGAGACAGCAGAATTCACCCCTCCACTTT
-	TRBV12-3/TRBV12-4	-	TRBJ2-5	CASKPGLGETQYF	TGTGCCAGCAAGCCGGGACTCGGAGAGACCCAGTACTTC
few	TRBV20-1	TRBD1	TRBJ2-4	CSARVSVGQGAAKNIQYF	TGCAGTGCTAGAGTATCCGTGGGACAGGGGGCTGCCAAAAACATTCAGTACTTC
-	TRBV20-1	TRBD2	TRBJ2-3	CSARKTGLAGGDTQYF	TGCAGTGCTAGGAAAACGGGACTAGCGGGTGGAGATACGCAGTATTTT
few	TRBV6-5	-	TRBJ2-3	CASSSRLDSTDTQYF	TGTGCCAGCAGTTCCCGACTGGACAGCACAGATACGCAGTATTTT